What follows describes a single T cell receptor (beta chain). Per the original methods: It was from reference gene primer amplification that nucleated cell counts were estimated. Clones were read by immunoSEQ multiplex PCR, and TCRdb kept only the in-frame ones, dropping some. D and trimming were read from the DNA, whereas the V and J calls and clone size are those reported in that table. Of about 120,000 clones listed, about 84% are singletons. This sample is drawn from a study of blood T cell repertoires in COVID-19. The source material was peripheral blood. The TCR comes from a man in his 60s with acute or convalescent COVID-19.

In DNA form, the CDR3 reads TGTGCCAGCAGCGTAAGACCGACAGGGGGGGAGGAAAAACTGTTTTTT. Translating it yields CASSVRPTGGEEKLFF. J is TRBJ1-4 and V is TRBV9, with TRBD1 matching 9 bases. This CDR3 is built from 16 residues. After removal of 1 base from V and 8 bases from J, the junction contained 9 bases not matched to a gene. Germline-derived CDR1 and CDR2 are SGDLS and YYNGEE. The full variable domain, its missing parts supplied by reference TRBV9 and TRBJ1-4, is DSGVTQTPKHLITATGQRVTLRCSPRSGDLSVYWYQQSLDQGLQFLIQYYNGEERAKGNILERFSAQQFPDLHSELNLSSLELGDSALYFCASSVRPTGGEEKLFFGSGTQLSVL.